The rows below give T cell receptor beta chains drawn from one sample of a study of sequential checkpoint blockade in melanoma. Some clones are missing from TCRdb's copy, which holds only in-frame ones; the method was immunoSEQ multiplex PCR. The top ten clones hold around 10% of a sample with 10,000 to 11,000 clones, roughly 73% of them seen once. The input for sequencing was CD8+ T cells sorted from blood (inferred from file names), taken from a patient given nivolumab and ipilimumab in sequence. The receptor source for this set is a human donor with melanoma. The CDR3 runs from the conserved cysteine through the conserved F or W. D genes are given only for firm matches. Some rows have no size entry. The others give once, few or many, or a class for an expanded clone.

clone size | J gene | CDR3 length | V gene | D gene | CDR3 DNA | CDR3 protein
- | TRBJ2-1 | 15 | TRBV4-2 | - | TGTGCCAGCAGCCCGACAGCGAGCTCCTACAATGAGCAGTTCTTC | CASSPTASSYNEQFF
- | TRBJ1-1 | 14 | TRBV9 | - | TGTGCCAGCAGCGTTGGGGGGGCTTTCACTGAAGCTTTCTTT | CASSVGGAFTEAFF
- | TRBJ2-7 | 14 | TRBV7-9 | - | TGTGCCAGCAGCTCTTGGACACAGACCTACGAGCAGTACTTC | CASSSWTQTYEQYF
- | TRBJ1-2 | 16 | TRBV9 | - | TGTGCCAGCAGCGCGACCGGATTCGACAGAAACTATGGCTACACCTTC | CASSATGFDRNYGYTF
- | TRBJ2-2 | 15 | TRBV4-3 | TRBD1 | TGCGCCAGCAGCCACGACAGGGGGCTGATCGGGGAGCTGTTTTTT | CASSHDRGLIGELFF
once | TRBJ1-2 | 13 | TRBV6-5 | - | TGTGCCAGCAGTTTCGAACAGAACTATGGCTACACCTTC | CASSFEQNYGYTF
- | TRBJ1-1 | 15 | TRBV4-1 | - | TGCGCCAGCAGCCAAGAAGCCAGGGGGAACACTGAAGCTTTCTTT | CASSQEARGNTEAFF
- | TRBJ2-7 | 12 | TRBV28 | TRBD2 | TGTGCCACCAGGACTAGCGGTTATGAGCAGTACTTC | CATRTSGYEQYF
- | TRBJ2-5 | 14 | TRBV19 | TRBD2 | TGTGCCAGTAGCCCTATAGCGGGAGGGGAGACCCAGTACTTC | CASSPIAGGETQYF
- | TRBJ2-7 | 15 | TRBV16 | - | TGTGCCAGCAGCCCATCCGGCAGGGATGAGAACGAGCAGTACTTC | CASSPSGRDENEQYF
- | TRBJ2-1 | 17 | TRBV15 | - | TGTGCCACCAGCAGAAGTCCTGCGGTAGCATGGTACAATGAGCAGTTCTTC | CATSRSPAVAWYNEQFF
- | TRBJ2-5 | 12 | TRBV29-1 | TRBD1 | TGCAGCGCCAAAGACAGGGCCGGGGCCCAGTACTTC | CSAKDRAGAQYF
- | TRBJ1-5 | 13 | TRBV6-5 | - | TGTGCCAGCAGTCGTTATAGCAATCAGCCCCAGCATTTT | CASSRYSNQPQHF
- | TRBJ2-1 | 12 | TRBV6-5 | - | TGTGCCAGCAGTTCCTCTAGCTTAAAGGAGTTCTTC | CASSSSSLKEFF
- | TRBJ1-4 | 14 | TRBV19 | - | TGTGCCAGTAGTATTTATCCAGGACAAGAAAAACTGTTTTTT | CASSIYPGQEKLFF
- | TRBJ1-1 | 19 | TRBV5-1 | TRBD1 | TGCGCCAGCAGCTTGGCTATCTTAGGGACAGGGGACATGAACACTGAAGCTTTCTTT | CASSLAILGTGDMNTEAFF
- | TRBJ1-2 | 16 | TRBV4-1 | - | TGCGCCAGCAGCCAAGGTCGCGGAAACAACGGATTGGGCTACACCTTC | CASSQGRGNNGLGYTF
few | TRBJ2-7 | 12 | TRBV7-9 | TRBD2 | TGTGCCAGCAGTTCACTAGCGCGAGAGCAGTACTTC | CASSSLAREQYF
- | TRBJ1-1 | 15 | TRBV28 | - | TGTGCCAGCAGTTTATGGATTCGGGGTGACACTGAAGCTTTCTTT | CASSLWIRGDTEAFF
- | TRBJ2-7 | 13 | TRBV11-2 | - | TGTGCCAGCAGCCTTGGGACACCCTACGAGCAGTACTTC | CASSLGTPYEQYF
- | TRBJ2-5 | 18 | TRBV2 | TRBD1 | TGTGCCAGCAGTGAATATGGGGGCGGACAGGGGGAACAAGAGACCCAGTACTTC | CASSEYGGGQGEQETQYF
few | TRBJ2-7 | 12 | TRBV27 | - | TGTGCCACCCAGATTATCGAGGGCGAGCAGTACTTC | CATQIIEGEQYF
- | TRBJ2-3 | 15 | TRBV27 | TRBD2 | TGTGCCAGCAGTTGGACTAGCGGGGGATCCCCACCGCAGTATTTT | CASSWTSGGSPPQYF
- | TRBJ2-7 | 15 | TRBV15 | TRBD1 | TGTGCCACCAGCAGAGATCCGGGACAGAACTACGAGCAGTACTTC | CATSRDPGQNYEQYF
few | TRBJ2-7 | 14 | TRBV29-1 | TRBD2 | TGCAGCGTTGGGGGGGGACTAGCGGGACCCGAGCAGTACTTC | CSVGGGLAGPEQYF
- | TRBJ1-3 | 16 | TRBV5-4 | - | TGTGCCAGCAGTTTTTTTAGGGGGTCCACTGGAAACACCATATATTTT | CASSFFRGSTGNTIYF
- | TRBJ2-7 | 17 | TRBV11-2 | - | TGTGCCAGCAGCTTAGATCAAGGCGGGATGGTCTCCTACGAGCAGTACTTC | CASSLDQGGMVSYEQYF
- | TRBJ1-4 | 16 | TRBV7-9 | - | TGTGCCAGCAGCCCGGTTACCCGGGGTCTTGGGGAAAAACTGTTTTTT | CASSPVTRGLGEKLFF
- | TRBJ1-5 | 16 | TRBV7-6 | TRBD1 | TGTGCCAGCAGCTCCGGGACAGGGGGCGGCAATCAGCCCCAGCATTTT | CASSSGTGGGNQPQHF
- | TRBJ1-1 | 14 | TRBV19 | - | TGTGCCAGTAGTATCGGGGCAGGGGTGACTGAAGCTTTCTTT | CASSIGAGVTEAFF
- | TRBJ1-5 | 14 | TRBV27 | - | TGTGCCAGCAGTGTTCAGGGATTCAATCAGCCCCAGCATTTT | CASSVQGFNQPQHF
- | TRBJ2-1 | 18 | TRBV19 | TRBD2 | TGTGCCAGTTCCCACCTTCTCACTAGCGGGACAACCTACAATGAGCAGTTCTTC | CASSHLLTSGTTYNEQFF
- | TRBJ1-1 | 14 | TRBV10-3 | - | TGTGCCATCAGTGAGTCGAACAGGGTTACTGAAGCTTTCTTT | CAISESNRVTEAFF
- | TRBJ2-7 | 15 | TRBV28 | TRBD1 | TGTGCCAGCAGCAGCCCCGGGACAGGTATCTACGAGCAGTACTTC | CASSSPGTGIYEQYF
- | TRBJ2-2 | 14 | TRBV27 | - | TGTGCCAGCAGTTCCGGACAGTACACCGGGGAGCTGTTTTTT | CASSSGQYTGELFF
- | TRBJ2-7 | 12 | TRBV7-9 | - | TGTGCCAGCAGCAATAGCGATTACGAGCAGTACTTC | CASSNSDYEQYF
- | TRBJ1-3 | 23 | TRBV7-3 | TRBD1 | TGTGCCAGCAGCTTAAATCGCTGGCACGGGACAGGTCCTAGTCGGCCCTCTGGAAACACCATATATTTT | CASSLNRWHGTGPSRPSGNTIYF
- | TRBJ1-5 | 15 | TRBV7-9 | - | TGTGCCAGCAGCCCAGAGGGTAATAGCAATCAGCCCCAGCATTTT | CASSPEGNSNQPQHF
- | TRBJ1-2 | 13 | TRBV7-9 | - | TGTGCCAGCAGCTTCTCGGTTAACTATGGCTACACCTTC | CASSFSVNYGYTF
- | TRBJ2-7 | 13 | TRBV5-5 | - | TGTGCCAGCAGCTCAACAGGGTCCTACGAGCAGTACTTC | CASSSTGSYEQYF
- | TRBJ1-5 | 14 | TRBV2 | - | TGTGCCAGCAGTGACCCGGGGGGGAATCAGCCCCAGCATTTT | CASSDPGGNQPQHF
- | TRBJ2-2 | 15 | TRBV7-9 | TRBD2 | TGTGCCAGCAGCTTGACGGGACTAGCGGGCGGGGAGCTGTTTTTT | CASSLTGLAGGELFF
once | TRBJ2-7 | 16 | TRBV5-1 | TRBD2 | TGCGCCAGCAGTTTTAAAGGAGGCGGGAGGAACGACGAGCAGTACTTC | CASSFKGGGRNDEQYF
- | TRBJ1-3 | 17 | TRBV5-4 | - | TGTGCCAGCAGCTTGGATGTCGGGTATCCAGATGGAAACACCATATATTTT | CASSLDVGYPDGNTIYF
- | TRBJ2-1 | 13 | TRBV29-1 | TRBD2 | TGCAGCACCGGACTAGCCGATTACAATGAGCAGTTCTTC | CSTGLADYNEQFF
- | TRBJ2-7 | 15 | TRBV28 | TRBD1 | TGTGCCAGCAGTTTATCTCGGACAGGGATCTACGAGCAGTACTTC | CASSLSRTGIYEQYF
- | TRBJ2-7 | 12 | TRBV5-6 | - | TGTGCCAGCAGCTTGATGGACTACGAGCAGTACTTC | CASSLMDYEQYF
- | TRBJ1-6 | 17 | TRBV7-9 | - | TGTGCCAGCAGCCGGACAGCTGCAAGCTCCTATAATTCACCCCTCCACTTT | CASSRTAASSYNSPLHF